The 28 T cell receptor beta chains in this list originate from one sample, sequenced in a study of T cell changes during pregnancy in multiple sclerosis (dated by TCRdb to the late 2010s). The method behind the library was the immunoSEQ multiplex PCR assay. This immuneACCESS table, as held by TCRdb, lists in-frame sequences with V and J called but not all clones. Of the missing ones, under half trace to an unresolved V gene in checked studies; the others have no known cause. This sample holds 40,000 to 45,000 clones; 70% to 90% were observed only once. The ten largest make up approximately 1% of the sample. Source: CD4+ T cells from peripheral blood mononuclear cells, taken after pregnancy. The receptors come from a female donor with multiple sclerosis, enrolled in a pregnancy study.

The genes are TRBV19 and TRBJ1-6; 9 nucleotides line up with TRBD1. The CDR3 extends over 16 amino acids. Per germline, CDR1 LNHDA and CDR2 SQIVND (reference sequence). V lost 4 bases and J lost 7; bases outside the gene matches: 8. CDR3 nucleotides: TGTGCCAGTAGTACCAAGCGGACAGGGGCAAATTCACCCCTCCACTTT. Protein sequence: CASSTKRTGANSPLHF.

The V call is TRBV10-3, the J call TRBJ1-5, with 8 nucleotides matching TRBD1. J was trimmed by 2 bases and V by 2 bases; bases with no gene match: 5. This CDR3 spans 16 amino acids. Germline CDR1 is ENHRY and CDR2 is SYGVKD. CDR3 bases: TGTGCCATCAGTGAGACAGGGGGTTTAGGCAATCAGCCCCAGCATTTT. Translation: CAISETGGLGNQPQHF.

The chain is built from TRBV2 and TRBJ2-3; TRBD2 agrees at 8 bases. CDR3 length: 13 residues. V trimming: 6 bases; J trimming: 6 bases; junction bases outside the gene matches: 5. Germline V lookup: CDR1 SNHLY, CDR2 FYNNEI. Written as DNA, the CDR3 is TGTGCCAGCAGCCCGGGGGGGCCTGATACGCAGTATTTT. The encoded protein is CASSPGGPDTQYF.

The chain has TRBV28 and TRBJ1-2; 9 bases are a match to TRBD1. Per germline, CDR1 MDHEN and CDR2 SYDVKM. J gave up 5 bases and V 7 bases, and 14 bases lay outside the gene matches. The CDR3 has 16 residues. The CDR3 reads CASILRQGGSGYGYTF. The CDR3 DNA reads as TGTGCCAGCATCCTCCGACAGGGGGGGTCGGGGTATGGCTACACCTTC.

CDR3 sequence: CSVLHQTAGHLNYGYTF. CDR3 nucleotides: TGCAGCGTCCTACATCAGACAGCTGGACACCTTAACTATGGCTACACCTTC. The chain combines TRBV29-1 with TRBJ1-2; a possible D gene is TRBD1 (5 bases). The germline V gene encodes CDR1 SQVTM and CDR2 ANQGSEA. This CDR3 is built from 17 residues. The ends were cut back, 6 bases at V and 1 base at J, with 24 bases in the middle. Variable domain in full (rest from reference TRBV29-1 and TRBJ1-2): SAVISQKPSRDICQRGTSLTIQCQVDSQVTMMFWYRQQPGQSLTLIATANQGSEATYESGFVIDKFPISRPNLTFSTLTVSNMSPEDSSIYLCSVLHQTAGHLNYGYTFGSGTRLTVV.

This sequence joins TRBV9 and TRBJ2-5, with TRBD2 as a possible D gene (5 bases). From germline, CDR1 is SGDLS and CDR2 YYNGEE. V was shortened by 0 bases and J by 5 bases, with 11 bases between the two germline ends. The CDR3 contains 14 residues. The CDR3 sequence is CASSVGSGFETQYF. The CDR3, as DNA: TGTGCCAGCAGCGTAGGGTCGGGGTTTGAGACCCAGTACTTC.

The V gene is TRBV29-1, the J gene TRBJ2-1; 13 bases align to TRBD2. The germline V gene encodes CDR1 SQVTM and CDR2 ANQGSEA. V was clipped by 7 bases and J by 7 bases; unmatched bases: 7. CDR3 length: 14 residues. The CDR3 DNA is TGCAGCGGCGCTCGGACTAGCGGGGGAAATGAGCAGTTCTTC. Its protein is CSGARTSGGNEQFF.

V gene TRBV5-1 combines with J gene TRBJ1-1; D not resolved. CDR1 and CDR2 (germline): SGHRS, YFSETQ. V lost 3 bases to trimming and J lost 4 bases, with 16 bases between them. This CDR3 has 15 amino acids. Here the CDR3 reads CASSSRVEAGTEAFF. CDR3 coding DNA: TGCGCCAGCAGCTCCCGGGTAGAGGCGGGCACTGAAGCTTTCTTT.

This clone has just one count. This chain links TRBV19 with TRBJ2-7; 9 bases are a match to TRBD1. V was pared by 7 bases and J by 1 base, with 5 bases of the junction left unmatched. The germline CDR1 and CDR2 sequences are LNHDA and SQIVND (reference sequence). CDR3 length: 14 amino acids. CDR3 nucleotide sequence: TGTGCCAGTAACTCCGGGACAGGGTCCTACGAGCAGTACTTC. It encodes CASNSGTGSYEQYF.

The gene calls are TRBV10-1 and TRBJ2-1; the match to TRBD2 covers 7 bases. Germline V lookup: CDR1 WNHNN, CDR2 SYGVQD (reference sequence). CDR3 length equals 17 residues. With 0 bases clipped from V and 0 bases from J, the junction kept 5 bases outside the gene matches. Here the CDR3 reads CASSESIAGDSYNEQFF. The CDR3, as DNA: TGCGCCAGCAGTGAGTCGATCGCGGGAGACTCCTACAATGAGCAGTTCTTC.

This clone has a handful of counts. The chain combines TRBV7-9 with TRBJ1-2; 10 bases align to TRBD1. V gave up 5 bases and J gave up 6 bases; unmatched junction bases: 12. The CDR3 totals 16 residues. Germline CDR1 and CDR2: SEHNR and FQNEAQ (reference sequence). CDR3 in amino acids: CASSRPPGQGNNGYTF. The CDR3 bases are TGTGCCAGCAGCCGACCACCGGGACAGGGGAATAATGGCTACACCTTC.

The CDR3 nucleotides read TGTGCCAGCAGCTTTGGGAGGGGGGCATCCTACGAGCAGTACTTC. Protein product: CASSFGRGASYEQYF. The chain employs TRBV5-4 and TRBJ2-7; D is possibly TRBD2 (7 bases). The CDR3 runs 15 residues. Germline CDR1 and CDR2: SGHNT and YYREEE (reference sequence). V lost 2 bases and J lost 1, with 13 bases in between. Full variable domain (rest looked up from reference TRBV5-4 and TRBJ2-7): ETGVTQSPTHLIKTRGQQVTLRCSSQSGHNTVSWYQQALGQGPQFIFQYYREEENGRGNFPPRFSGLQFPNYSSELNVNALELDDSALYLCASSFGRGASYEQYFGPGTRLTVT.

This sequence joins TRBV5-8 and TRBJ2-7, with 8 bases that match TRBD2. V shed 2 bases and J 1 base; nucleotides not matched to a gene: 2. This CDR3 spans 14 amino acids. The germline CDR1 and CDR2 sequences are SGHTS and YDEGEE. The CDR3 protein is CASSLLAGSYEQYF. In DNA, the CDR3 is TGTGCCAGCAGCTTATTAGCGGGGTCCTACGAGCAGTACTTC.

The V and J genes are TRBV6-6 and TRBJ2-1; 10 bases are a match to TRBD1. The CDR3 length is 15 residues. Germline V gene lookup returns CDR1 MNHNY and CDR2 SVGAGI (reference sequence). The ends lost 0 bases at V and 9 bases at J; junction bases unmatched: 5. The CDR3: CASSYSTGGRTEQFF. Here the CDR3 DNA reads TGTGCCAGCAGTTACTCGACAGGGGGCCGTACTGAGCAGTTCTTC.

This chain links TRBV12-5 with TRBJ1-1; 7 bases fit TRBD1. Germline-derived CDR1 and CDR2 are LGHNT and FRNRAP. The ends lost 6 bases at V and 6 bases at J; junction bases unmatched: 16. This CDR3 is built from 16 residues. The CDR3 nucleotides are TGTGCTAGTGGAGAGAGACGGGGCAGGGGGGCCGCTGAAGCTTTCTTT. This sequence encodes CASGERRGRGAAEAFF.

This rearrangement joins TRBV4-2 to TRBJ2-3, with 13 bases identical to TRBD2. Per the germline V gene, CDR1 is LGHNA and CDR2 is YNFKEQ. With 3 bases clipped from V and 7 bases from J, the junction kept 19 bases outside the gene matches. The CDR3 contains 20 residues. This CDR3 is CASSQKTSGGPEGYRNTQYF. The CDR3 coding sequence is TGTGCCAGCAGCCAGAAGACTAGCGGGGGGCCAGAGGGGTACAGAAATACGCAGTATTTT.

The V gene is TRBV5-1, the J gene TRBJ1-4, with D possibly being TRBD1 (5 bases). CDR3 length equals 15 residues. Germline values: CDR1 SGHRS, CDR2 YFSETQ. Trimming removed 5 bases at V and 0 bases at J, with 11 bases between. CDR3 sequence: CASRSQGTTNEKLFF. The CDR3 bases are TGCGCCAGCAGATCCCAGGGTACAACTAATGAAAAACTGTTTTTT.

The V gene is TRBV19, the J gene TRBJ1-1; D may be TRBD1 (6 bases). The CDR3 contains 17 residues. CDR1 is LNHDA, CDR2 SQIVND, per germline (reference sequence). Trimming left V 9 bases short and J 0 bases short, with 23 bases between. For the CDR3, the DNA is TGTGCCAGCACCGACACAGGGTTTATTGGGGTGAACACTGAAGCTTTCTTT. The encoded protein is CASTDTGFIGVNTEAFF.

The V call is TRBV30, the J call TRBJ2-5, with 8 nucleotides matching TRBD2. The V gene's germline CDR1 is GTSNPN and CDR2 SVGIG (reference sequence). V dropped 4 bases and J dropped 3; count of bases not matched to a gene: 7. The length of the CDR3 is 14 residues. CDR3 residues: CAWTKAGAKETQYF. The CDR3 nucleotides are TGTGCCTGGACCAAAGCGGGGGCAAAAGAGACCCAGTACTTC.

The V and J genes are TRBV11-3 and TRBJ2-7; 7 bases fit TRBD1. The junction had 2 bases not matched to a gene; V was cut back by 2 bases and J by 4 bases. The germline CDR1 and CDR2 sequences are SGHNT and YENEEA. CDR3 length: 13 amino acids. The CDR3 region has the DNA TGTGCCAGCAGCTTAACACAGGGGTACGAGCAGTACTTC. This encodes CASSLTQGYEQYF.

This chain joins TRBV10-2 and TRBJ2-7; 8 nucleotides line up with TRBD2. CDR3 size: 12 residues. Germline CDR1 reads WSHSY; CDR2 reads SAAADI. V trimming: 8 bases; J trimming: 2 bases; junction bases outside the gene matches: 2. The CDR3 region is CASRGGTYEQYF. CDR3 in DNA: TGCGCCAGCCGGGGGGGGACCTACGAGCAGTACTTC.

The chain combines TRBV11-2 with TRBJ1-2, with D hard to call. Looked up from germline, CDR1 is SGHAT and CDR2 is FQNNGV. V shed 5 bases and J shed 8 bases, with 15 bases lying between them. The CDR3 spans 13 residues. CDR3 sequence reads: CASSRSGVVGYTF. The CDR3 coding sequence is TGTGCCAGCAGCCGCAGCGGGGTCGTGGGCTACACCTTC. The full variable domain, with the rest looked up from reference TRBV11-2 and TRBJ1-2, is EAGVAQSPRYKIIEKRQSVAFWCNPISGHATLYWYQQILGQGPKLLIQFQNNGVVDDSQLPKDRFSAERLKGVDSTLKIQPAKLEDSAVYLCASSRSGVVGYTFGSGTRLTVV.

CDR3 amino acids: CASSLGLRNYGYTF. The CDR3, as DNA: TGTGCCAGCAGCTTGGGACTTCGTAACTATGGCTACACCTTC. This chain joins TRBV5-4 and TRBJ1-2; no clear D. The germline V gene encodes CDR1 SGHNT and CDR2 YYREEE (reference sequence). The CDR3 is made up of 14 amino acids. Trimming took off 0 bases at V and 1 base at J, with 7 bases between the two ends.

The chain carries TRBV5-1 and TRBJ2-3; the match to TRBD1 covers 7 bases. Germline V lookup: CDR1 SGHRS, CDR2 YFSETQ. V lost 3 bases and J lost 2; bases outside the gene matches: 9. The CDR3 loop spans 16 amino acids. In nucleotides, the CDR3 is TGCGCCAGCAGCTCTACAGGGGCGGACAACACAGATACGCAGTATTTT. It is translated as CASSSTGADNTDTQYF. The full variable domain, rest sourced from reference TRBV5-1 and TRBJ2-3, is KAGVTQTPRYLIKTRGQQVTLSCSPISGHRSVSWYQQTPGQGLQFLFEYFSETQRNKGNFPGRFSGRQFSNSRSEMNVSTLELGDSALYLCASSSTGADNTDTQYFGPGTRLTVL.

The DNA for the CDR3 is TGTGCCAGCAGCCGGTTGGGACAGGGAAGTGGTGAGCAGTTCTTC. It translates to CASSRLGQGSGEQFF. The rearrangement links TRBV7-3 to TRBJ2-1, with 9 bases fitting TRBD1. The J segment lost 9 bases and the V segment lost 5 bases, leaving 11 bases of the junction unmatched. The CDR3 sequence is 15 residues long. Germline values: CDR1 SGHTA, CDR2 FQGTGA.

This chain joins TRBV4-1 and TRBJ2-3; D might be TRBD2 (6 bases). This CDR3 has 16 residues. In germline, CDR1 is MGHRA, CDR2 YSYEKL. Deletions cut 5 bases from V and 0 bases from J, with 15 bases between. The CDR3 spells CASSWRGPASTDTQYF. The CDR3 region has the DNA TGCGCCAGCAGCTGGAGGGGACCCGCAAGCACAGATACGCAGTATTTT.

J is TRBJ1-5 and V is TRBV18; D might be TRBD1 (6 bases). Germline-derived CDR1 and CDR2 are KGHSH and LQKENI. The CDR3 extends over 14 amino acids. V was shortened by 4 bases and J by 3 bases, with 10 bases between the two germline ends. CDR3 coding DNA: TGTGCCAGCTCACAGACAGGTATCAATCAGCCCCAGCATTTT. Translating it yields CASSQTGINQPQHF.

The DNA of the CDR3 is TGCAGTGCAGTTACTGATTATGGCTACACCTTC. Translating it yields CSAVTDYGYTF. The rearrangement joins TRBV20-1 to TRBJ1-2; D is uncertain. This CDR3 is built from 11 residues. Germline V gives CDR1 DFQATT, CDR2 SNEGSKA (reference sequence). V lost 6 bases, J lost 5 bases, and 10 bases lay in between.